This TCR beta chain was documented in a study of human versus mouse CDR3 diversity and MHC coevolution. Overall study context: The immunoSEQ assay reportedly detects one in 200,000 T cells. Valid reads per sample ranged from roughly 5.5 x 10^6 to 1.6 x 10^7. Study observations and caveats: Clonal inequality was lowest in most of the three human donors.

The V gene end was trimmed by 5 bases and the J gene end by 1 base; junction bases not matched to a gene: 15. Germline V gene data show CDR1 as SEHNR and CDR2 as FQNEAQ (reference sequence). The CDR3 extends over 19 amino acids. Produced via immunoSEQ multiplex PCR; TCRdb's table is partial and in-frame only. The table shows roughly 81,000 clones, with 93% occurring only once. In regard to this clone: Its target is unknown.

The material sequenced was naive CD4+ T cells from blood. Sample subset: CD45RO-negative CD62L-positive naive CD4 T cells. The receptor was derived from a person aged 25 to 75 in good health. The chain links TRBV7-9 to TRBJ2-1; 9 bases are shared with TRBD2. CDR3 sequence: CASSPDGSGSRGSYNEQFF. DNA for the CDR3: TGTGCCAGCAGCCCCGATGGTAGCGGGAGTAGGGGATCCTACAATGAGCAGTTCTTC. The whole variable domain, filled in from reference TRBV7-9 and TRBJ2-1, reads DTGVSQNPRHKITKRGQNVTFRCDPISEHNRLYWYRQTLGQGPEFLTYFQNEAQLEKSRLLSDRFSAERPKGSFSTLEIQRTEQGDSAMYLCASSPDGSGSRGSYNEQFFGPGTRLTVL.